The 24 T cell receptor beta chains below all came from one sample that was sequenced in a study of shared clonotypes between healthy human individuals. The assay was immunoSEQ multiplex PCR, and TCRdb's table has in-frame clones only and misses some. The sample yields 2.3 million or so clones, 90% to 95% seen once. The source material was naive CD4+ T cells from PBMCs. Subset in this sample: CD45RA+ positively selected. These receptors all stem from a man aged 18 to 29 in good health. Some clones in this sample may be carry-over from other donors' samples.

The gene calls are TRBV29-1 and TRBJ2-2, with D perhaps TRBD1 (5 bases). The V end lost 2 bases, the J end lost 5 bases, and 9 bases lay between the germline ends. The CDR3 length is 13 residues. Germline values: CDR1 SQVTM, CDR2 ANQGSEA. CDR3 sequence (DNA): TGCAGCGTTGAACAGGGTTGGACCGGGGAGCTGTTTTTT. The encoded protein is CSVEQGWTGELFF.

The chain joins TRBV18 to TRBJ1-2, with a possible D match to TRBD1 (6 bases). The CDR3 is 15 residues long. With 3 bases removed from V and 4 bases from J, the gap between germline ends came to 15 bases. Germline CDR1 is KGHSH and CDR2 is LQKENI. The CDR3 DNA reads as TGTGCCAGCTCACCTTCGGCAGGGGAGAGCTATGGCTACACCTTC. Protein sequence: CASSPSAGESYGYTF.

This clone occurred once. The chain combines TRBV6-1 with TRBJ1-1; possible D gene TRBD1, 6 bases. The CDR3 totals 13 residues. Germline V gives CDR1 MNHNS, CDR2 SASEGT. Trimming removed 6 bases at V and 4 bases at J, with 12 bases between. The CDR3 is CASSRSGATEAFF. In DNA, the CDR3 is TGTGCCAGCAGCCGATCAGGGGCCACTGAAGCTTTCTTT.

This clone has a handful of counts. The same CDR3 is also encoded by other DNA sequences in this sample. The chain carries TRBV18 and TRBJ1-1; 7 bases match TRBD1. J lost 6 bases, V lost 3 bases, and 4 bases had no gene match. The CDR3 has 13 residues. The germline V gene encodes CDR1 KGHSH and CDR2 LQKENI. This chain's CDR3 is CASSPTGTAEAFF. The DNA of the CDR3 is TGTGCCAGCTCACCGACCGGGACAGCTGAAGCTTTCTTT.

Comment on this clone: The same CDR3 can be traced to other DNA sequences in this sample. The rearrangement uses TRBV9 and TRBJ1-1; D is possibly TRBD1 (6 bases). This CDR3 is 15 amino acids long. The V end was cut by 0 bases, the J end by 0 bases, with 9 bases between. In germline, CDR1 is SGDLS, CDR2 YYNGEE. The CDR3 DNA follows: TGTGCCAGCAGCGTAGGGACAGACATGAACACTGAAGCTTTCTTT. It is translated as CASSVGTDMNTEAFF.

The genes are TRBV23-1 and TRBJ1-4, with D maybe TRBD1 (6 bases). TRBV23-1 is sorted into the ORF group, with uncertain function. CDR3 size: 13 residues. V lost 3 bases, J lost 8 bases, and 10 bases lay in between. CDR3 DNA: TGCGCCAGCAGTCAGGGGGGACACGAAAAACTGTTTTTT. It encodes CASSQGGHEKLFF.

The CDR3 DNA sequence: TGTGCCAGCAGCCAGACTTGGGGGGGAAACACCATATATTTT. This sequence encodes CASSQTWGGNTIYF. This sequence joins TRBV6-1 and TRBJ1-3; D is perhaps TRBD1 (5 bases). Germline values: CDR1 MNHNS, CDR2 SASEGT. With 6 bases removed from V and 4 bases from J, the gap between germline ends came to 13 bases. The CDR3 is 14 amino acids.

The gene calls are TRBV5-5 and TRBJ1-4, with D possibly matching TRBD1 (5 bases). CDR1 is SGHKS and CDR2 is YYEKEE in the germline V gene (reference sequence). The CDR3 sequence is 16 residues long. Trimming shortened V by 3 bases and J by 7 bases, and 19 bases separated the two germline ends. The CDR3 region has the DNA TGTGCCAGCAGCTACGGGCGGGGGACGGACTTTGAAAAACTGTTTTTT. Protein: CASSYGRGTDFEKLFF.

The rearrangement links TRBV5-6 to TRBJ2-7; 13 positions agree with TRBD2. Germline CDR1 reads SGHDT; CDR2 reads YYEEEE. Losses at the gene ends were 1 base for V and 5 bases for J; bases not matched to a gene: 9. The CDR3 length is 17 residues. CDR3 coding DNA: TGTGCCAGCAGCTTGTTCGTGAGGGGACTAGCGGGACACGAGCAGTACTTC. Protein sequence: CASSLFVRGLAGHEQYF.

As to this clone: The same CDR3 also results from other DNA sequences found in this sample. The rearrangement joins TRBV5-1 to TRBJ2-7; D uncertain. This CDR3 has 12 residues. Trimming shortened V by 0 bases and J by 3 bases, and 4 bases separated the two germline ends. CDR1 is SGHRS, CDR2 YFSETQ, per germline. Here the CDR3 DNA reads TGCGCCAGCAGCTTGGCCGTCTACGAGCAGTACTTC. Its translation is CASSLAVYEQYF. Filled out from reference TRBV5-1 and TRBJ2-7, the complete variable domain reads KAGVTQTPRYLIKTRGQQVTLSCSPISGHRSVSWYQQTPGQGLQFLFEYFSETQRNKGNFPGRFSGRQFSNSRSEMNVSTLELGDSALYLCASSLAVYEQYFGPGTRLTVT.

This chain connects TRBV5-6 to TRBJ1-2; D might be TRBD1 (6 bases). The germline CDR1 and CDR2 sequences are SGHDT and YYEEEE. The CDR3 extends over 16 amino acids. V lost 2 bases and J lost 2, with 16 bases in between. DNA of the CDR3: TGTGCCAGCAGCTTTCTGGACAGATCCTTAAACTATGGCTACACCTTC. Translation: CASSFLDRSLNYGYTF.

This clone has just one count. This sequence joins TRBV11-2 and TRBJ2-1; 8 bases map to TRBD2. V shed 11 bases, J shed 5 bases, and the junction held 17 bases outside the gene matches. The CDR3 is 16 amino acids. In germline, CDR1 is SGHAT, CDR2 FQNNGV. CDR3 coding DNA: TGTGCCGTCCTCAGGGTCGGCACTAGCGGAAACAATGAGCAGTTCTTC. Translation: CAVLRVGTSGNNEQFF.

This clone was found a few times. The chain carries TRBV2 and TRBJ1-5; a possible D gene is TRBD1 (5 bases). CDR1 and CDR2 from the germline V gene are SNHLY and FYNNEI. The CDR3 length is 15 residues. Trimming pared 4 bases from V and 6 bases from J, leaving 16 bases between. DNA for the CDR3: TGTGCCAGCAGTGTAGAAGGGTCTGGGGGTCAGCCCCAGCATTTT. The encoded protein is CASSVEGSGGQPQHF.

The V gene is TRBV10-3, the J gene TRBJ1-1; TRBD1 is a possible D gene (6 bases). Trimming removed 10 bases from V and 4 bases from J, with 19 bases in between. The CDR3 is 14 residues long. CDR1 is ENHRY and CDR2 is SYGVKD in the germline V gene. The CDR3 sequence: CATGGSGDRTEAFF. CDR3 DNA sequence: TGTGCCACCGGGGGCTCGGGAGACCGCACTGAAGCTTTCTTT.

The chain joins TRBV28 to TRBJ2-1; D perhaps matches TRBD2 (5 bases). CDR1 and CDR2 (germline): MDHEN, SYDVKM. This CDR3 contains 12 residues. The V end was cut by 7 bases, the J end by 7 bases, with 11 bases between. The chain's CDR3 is CASIRGVNEQFF. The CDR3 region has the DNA TGTGCCAGCATCCGGGGTGTAAATGAGCAGTTCTTC.

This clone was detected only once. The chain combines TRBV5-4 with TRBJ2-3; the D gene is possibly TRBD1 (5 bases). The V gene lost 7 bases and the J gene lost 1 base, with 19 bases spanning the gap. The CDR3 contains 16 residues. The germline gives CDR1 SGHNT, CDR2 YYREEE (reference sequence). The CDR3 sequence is CASSRKLGRGTDTQYF. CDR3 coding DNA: TGTGCCAGCTCCCGAAAACTGGGCAGGGGCACAGATACGCAGTATTTT.

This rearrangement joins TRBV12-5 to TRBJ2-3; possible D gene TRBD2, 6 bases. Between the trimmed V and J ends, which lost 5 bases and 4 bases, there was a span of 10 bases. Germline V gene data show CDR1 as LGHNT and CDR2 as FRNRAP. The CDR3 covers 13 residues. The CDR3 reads CASGISGADTQYF. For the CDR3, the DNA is TGTGCTAGTGGTATCTCGGGGGCAGATACGCAGTATTTT. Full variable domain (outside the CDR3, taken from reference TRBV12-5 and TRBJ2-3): DARVTQTPRHKVTEMGQEVTMRCQPILGHNTVFWYRQTMMQGLELLAYFRNRAPLDDSGMPKDRFSAEMPDATLATLKIQPSEPRDSAVYFCASGISGADTQYFGPGTRLTVL.

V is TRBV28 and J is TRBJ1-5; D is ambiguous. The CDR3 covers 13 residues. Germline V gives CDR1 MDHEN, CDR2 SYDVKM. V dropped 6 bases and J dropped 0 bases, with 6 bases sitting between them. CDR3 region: CASRDYSNQPQHF. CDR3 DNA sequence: TGTGCCAGCAGGGATTATAGCAATCAGCCCCAGCATTTT.

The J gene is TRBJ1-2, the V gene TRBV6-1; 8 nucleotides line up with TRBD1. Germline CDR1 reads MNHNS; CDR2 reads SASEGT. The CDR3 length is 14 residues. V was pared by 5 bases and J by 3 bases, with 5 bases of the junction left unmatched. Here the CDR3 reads CASSPGTGHYGYTF. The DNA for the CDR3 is TGTGCCAGCAGTCCCGGGACAGGTCACTATGGCTACACCTTC.

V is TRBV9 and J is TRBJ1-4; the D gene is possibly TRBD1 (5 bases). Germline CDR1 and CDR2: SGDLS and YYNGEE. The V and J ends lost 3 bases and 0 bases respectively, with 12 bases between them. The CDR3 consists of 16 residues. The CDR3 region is CASSAHSTATNEKLFF. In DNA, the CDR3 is TGTGCCAGCAGCGCCCACTCGACAGCAACTAATGAAAAACTGTTTTTT.

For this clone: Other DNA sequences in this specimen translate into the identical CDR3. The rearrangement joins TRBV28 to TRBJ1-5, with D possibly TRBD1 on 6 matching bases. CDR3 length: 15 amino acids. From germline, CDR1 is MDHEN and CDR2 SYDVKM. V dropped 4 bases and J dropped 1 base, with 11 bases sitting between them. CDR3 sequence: CASSSGQLSNQPQHF. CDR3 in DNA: TGTGCCAGCAGTTCTGGACAGCTCAGCAATCAGCCCCAGCATTTT.

The CDR3 DNA is TGTGCCAGCCGGACCCCCTCTGAAAAACTGTTTTTT. Translated, it gives CASRTPSEKLFF. The rearrangement links TRBV28 to TRBJ1-4; no firm D call. The V gene's germline CDR1 is MDHEN and CDR2 SYDVKM. CDR3 length equals 12 residues. V dropped 8 bases and J dropped 7 bases, with 11 bases sitting between them.

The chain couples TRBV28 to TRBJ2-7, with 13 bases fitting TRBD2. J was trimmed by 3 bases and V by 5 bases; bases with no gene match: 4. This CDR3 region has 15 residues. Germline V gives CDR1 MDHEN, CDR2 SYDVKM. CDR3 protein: CASSPGTSGIYEQYF. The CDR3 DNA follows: TGTGCCAGCAGTCCCGGGACTAGCGGGATCTACGAGCAGTACTTC.

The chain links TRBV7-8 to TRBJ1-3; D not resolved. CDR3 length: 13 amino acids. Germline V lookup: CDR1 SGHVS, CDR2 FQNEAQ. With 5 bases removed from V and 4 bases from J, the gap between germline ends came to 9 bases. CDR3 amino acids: CASSRAWGNTIYF. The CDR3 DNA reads TGTGCCAGCAGCAGGGCATGGGGAAACACCATATATTTT.